The 5 T cell receptor beta chains reported below all come from one sample, sequenced in a study of T-cell memory formation after mild COVID-19. TCRdb fed the 5' RACE reads into MiXCR, producing one record per CDR3 protein. The sample consists of 360,000 or so distinct CDR3 sequences, over 25% of them appearing once. Sequenced input: PBMCs or a T cell subset sorted from them (not recorded which). Every receptor here comes from an adult woman who had mild COVID-19 (a few samples of this study predate the infection). Cell type and time point are not known.

This clonotype was counted only a few times. The CDR3 sequence is CASLWGSSYNEQFF. DNA for the CDR3: TGTGCCAGCCTTTGGGGCAGCTCCTACAATGAGCAGTTCTTC. The chain recombines TRBV12-3 or TRBV12-4 with TRBJ2-1; tentatively, D is TRBD1 (5 bases). There are 14 residues in the CDR3. V gave up 8 bases and J gave up 0 bases, with 11 bases separating them.

This clonotype was found many times. The chain links TRBV6-2 or TRBV6-3 to TRBJ1-5; maybe TRBD1 (5 bases). CDR1 is MNHEY and CDR2 is SVGEGT in the germline V gene. This CDR3 region has 16 residues. V dropped 2 bases and J dropped 2 bases, with 13 bases sitting between them. CDR3: CASSYGGRAGNQPQHF. The CDR3 nucleotides are TGTGCCAGCAGTTACGGTGGCAGGGCAGGCAATCAGCCCCAGCATTTT.

This clonotype was counted a few times. The rearrangement uses TRBV20-1 and TRBJ2-5; 10 bases are a match to TRBD2. Germline V gene data show CDR1 as DFQATT and CDR2 as SNEGSKA (reference sequence). The CDR3 totals 17 residues. Losses at the gene ends were 3 bases for V and 4 bases for J; bases not matched to a gene: 14. CDR3 DNA: TGCAGTGCTAGGGGACGTCTAGTAGCGGGAGGCGTAGAGACCCAGTACTTC. This gives the protein CSARGRLVAGGVETQYF.

The gene calls are TRBV5-5 and TRBJ2-5, with D possibly matching TRBD1 (6 bases). CDR3 length: 14 residues. Between the trimmed V and J ends, which lost 1 base and 5 bases, there was a span of 12 bases. Germline CDR1 is SGHKS and CDR2 is YYEKEE (reference sequence). As DNA, the CDR3 is TGTGCCAGCAGCTTGACGGACAGTCGGGAGACCCAGTACTTC. Protein product: CASSLTDSRETQYF. The variable domain in full, with the rest retrieved from reference TRBV5-5 and TRBJ2-5, is DAGVTQSPTHLIKTRGQQVTLRCSPISGHKSVSWYQQVLGQGPQFIFQYYEKEERGRGNFPDRFSARQFPNYSSELNVNALLLGDSALYLCASSLTDSRETQYFGPGTRLLVL.

The V call is TRBV6-2 or TRBV6-3, the J call TRBJ2-6; maybe TRBD1 (5 bases). The CDR3 loop spans 15 amino acids. Trimming took 6 bases from V and 4 from J, leaving 13 bases between them. Germline V gene lookup returns CDR1 MNHEY and CDR2 SVGEGT. The CDR3 DNA reads TGTGCCAGCAGACCACAGGCAAGCGGGGCCAACGTCCTGACTTTC. It is translated as CASRPQASGANVLTF.